This T cell receptor (beta chain) was observed in a study of CXCR3-negative and CXCR3-positive naive CD8 T cells. Study summary: Summed over all libraries, TRB reads came to about 140 million, with about 1.5 +/- 0.3 million per library.

This CDR3 region has 15 residues. CDR1 MNHNY and CDR2 SVGAGI come from the germline V gene (reference sequence). 5' RACE with UMI labels generated the TRB cDNA libraries. TCRdb reprocessed the 5' RACE reads, keeping one entry per CDR3 protein, no DNA. There are some 130,000 distinct CDR3 sequences in the sample, with 0.25% to 0.35% held by the top ten. The J gene is TRBJ1-4, the V gene TRBV6-6; the D call of TRBD1 rests on TCRdb alone, since no DNA is present to check it. Source material: naive CXCR3- CD8+ T cells from blood. Regarding subset: CD45RO-CCR7+CD27+CD95- naive CD8+ T cells lacking CXCR3 (TNR3-). The sequence derives from a human donor in good health. Some clones in this sample may be carry-over from other donors' samples. The CDR3 spells CASSYAGGTNEKLFF.